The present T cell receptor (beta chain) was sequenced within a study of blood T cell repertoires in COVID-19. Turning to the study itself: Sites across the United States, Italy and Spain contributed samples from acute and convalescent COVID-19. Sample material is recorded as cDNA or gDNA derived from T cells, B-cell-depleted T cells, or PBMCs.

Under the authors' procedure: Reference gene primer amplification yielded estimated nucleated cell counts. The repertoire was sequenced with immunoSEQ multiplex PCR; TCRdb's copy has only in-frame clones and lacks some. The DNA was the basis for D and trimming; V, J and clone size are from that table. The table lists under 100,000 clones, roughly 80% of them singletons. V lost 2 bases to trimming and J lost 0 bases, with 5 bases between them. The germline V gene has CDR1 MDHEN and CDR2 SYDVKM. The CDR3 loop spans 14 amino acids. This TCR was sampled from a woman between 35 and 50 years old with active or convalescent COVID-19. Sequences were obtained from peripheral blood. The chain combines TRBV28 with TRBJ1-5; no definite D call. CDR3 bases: TGTGCCAGCAGTTTAATATATAGCAATCAGCCCCAGCATTTT. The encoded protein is CASSLIYSNQPQHF.